Listed here are 25 T cell receptor beta chains from one sample, sequenced in a study of blood T cell repertoires in COVID-19. Only in-frame clones appear in the TCRdb table, and some are missing; sequencing was by immunoSEQ multiplex PCR. The sample records about 140,000 clones, around 81% being singletons. What was sequenced was peripheral blood. The receptors were sampled from a human donor in a cohort sampled during active COVID-19.

The rearrangement joins TRBV5-1 to TRBJ1-6, with TRBD1 as a possible D gene (5 bases). Germline CDR1 is SGHRS and CDR2 is YFSETQ. The length of the CDR3 is 14 residues. Trimming shortened V by 0 bases and J by 7 bases, and 8 bases separated the two germline ends. CDR3: CASSLATANSPLHF. The CDR3 DNA reads as TGCGCCAGCAGCTTGGCGACAGCAAATTCACCCCTCCACTTT.

The chain couples TRBV4-2 to TRBJ1-1; 8 bases line up with TRBD1. J was trimmed by 11 bases and V by 4 bases; bases with no gene match: 6. CDR3 size: 12 residues. The germline V gene has CDR1 LGHNA and CDR2 YNFKEQ. In DNA, the CDR3 is TGTGCCAGCAGCCGTTCGGGACAGGCGGCTTTCTTT. It encodes CASSRSGQAAFF.

The gene calls are TRBV3-1 (or the pseudogene TRBV3-2) and TRBJ2-5, with D tentatively TRBD2 (7 bases). Looked up from germline, CDR1 is LGHDT and CDR2 is YNNKEL (reference sequence). The CDR3 extends over 14 amino acids. Deletions cut 6 bases from V and 5 bases from J, with 16 bases between. This chain's CDR3 is CASRFSGGQETQYF. CDR3 coding DNA: TGTGCCAGCAGGTTCTCGGGGGGCCAGGAGACCCAGTACTTC.

This clone was seen a few times. The chain carries TRBV7-9 and TRBJ1-1, with unresolved D. The V and J ends lost 7 bases and 5 bases respectively, with 8 bases between them. This CDR3 is 11 amino acids long. Germline CDR1 SEHNR, CDR2 FQNEAQ (reference sequence). CDR3 in amino acids: CASTHGTEAFF. CDR3 bases: TGTGCCAGCACCCACGGTACTGAAGCTTTCTTT. The full variable domain, with the rest looked up from reference TRBV7-9 and TRBJ1-1, is DTGVSQNPRHKITKRGQNVTFRCDPISEHNRLYWYRQTLGQGPEFLTYFQNEAQLEKSRLLSDRFSAERPKGSFSTLEIQRTEQGDSAMYLCASTHGTEAFFGQGTRLTVV.

This rearrangement joins TRBV6-6 to TRBJ1-6; no firm D call. The CDR3 totals 13 residues. Trimming took 2 bases from V and 9 from J, leaving 8 bases between them. The germline V gene has CDR1 MNHNY and CDR2 SVGAGI (reference sequence). As DNA, the CDR3 is TGTGCCAGCAGTTACGAGGCTGCTTCACCCCTCCACTTT. It is translated as CASSYEAASPLHF.

The chain is built from TRBV29-1 and TRBJ2-5, with D maybe TRBD2 (5 bases). The CDR3 totals 12 residues. V was clipped by 6 bases and J by 7 bases, with 15 bases between them. Germline V gene sequence: CDR1 SQVTM, CDR2 ANQGSEA. The DNA of the CDR3 is TGCAGCGTGGCCCACCCTGAGGGGACCCAGTACTTC. Amino acid sequence: CSVAHPEGTQYF.

The chain recombines TRBV5-1 with TRBJ2-5; TRBD2 might be the D (6 bases). V gave up 2 bases and J gave up 2 bases, with 16 bases separating them. Germline CDR1 and CDR2: SGHRS and YFSETQ. The CDR3 length is 16 residues. The chain's CDR3 is CASSFGSARKQETQYF. CDR3 DNA: TGCGCCAGCAGCTTCGGGAGTGCCCGTAAACAAGAGACCCAGTACTTC.

This chain links TRBV13 with TRBJ2-7, with D tentatively TRBD1 (6 bases). Trimming shortened V by 5 bases and J by 1 base, and 15 bases separated the two germline ends. CDR1 PRHDT and CDR2 FYEKMQ come from the germline V gene (reference sequence). This CDR3 spans 15 amino acids. CDR3 region: CASSEKTGPSYEQYF. The DNA for the CDR3 is TGTGCCAGCAGCGAAAAGACAGGTCCGTCCTACGAGCAGTACTTC.

The J gene is TRBJ1-1, the V gene TRBV29-1; 7 bases align to TRBD1. Per the germline V gene, CDR1 is SQVTM and CDR2 is ANQGSEA. J gave up 9 bases and V 4 bases, and 8 bases lay outside the gene matches. The CDR3 length is 12 residues. The CDR3 here is CSVGLRTGKAFF. CDR3 sequence (DNA): TGCAGCGTTGGATTACGGACAGGCAAAGCTTTCTTT.

This clone has just a few counts. The V gene is TRBV19, the J gene TRBJ1-5, with D perhaps TRBD1 (5 bases). The CDR3 is 17 residues long. Trimming shortened V by 4 bases and J by 1 base, and 17 bases separated the two germline ends. Germline-derived CDR1 and CDR2 are LNHDA and SQIVND (reference sequence). DNA for the CDR3: TGTGCCAGTAGTAATACAGGAACTGCATTCAGCAATCAGCCCCAGCATTTT. Its translation: CASSNTGTAFSNQPQHF.

The chain is built from TRBV2 and TRBJ1-4; D is perhaps TRBD1 (6 bases). The V and J ends lost 6 bases and 4 bases respectively, with 12 bases between them. The CDR3 consists of 14 residues. Germline V lookup: CDR1 SNHLY, CDR2 FYNNEI. The CDR3 protein is CASREDSVNEKLFF. The CDR3 DNA is TGTGCCAGCAGGGAGGACAGTGTTAATGAAAAACTGTTTTTT.

This clone was seen just once. The V gene is TRBV10-2, the J gene TRBJ1-6, with D possibly TRBD1 on 5 matching bases. The CDR3 is 14 amino acids. Trimming removed 6 bases at V and 8 bases at J, with 14 bases between. The V gene's germline CDR1 is WSHSY and CDR2 SAAADI. In nucleotides, the CDR3 is TGCGCCAGCAGCAAGGGGCAAGTTGATTCACCCCTCCACTTT. Translating it yields CASSKGQVDSPLHF.

This clone was observed once. The J gene is TRBJ1-2, the V gene TRBV7-2, with D possibly matching TRBD1 (6 bases). Germline CDR1 reads SGHTA; CDR2 reads FQGNSA. V was shortened by 5 bases and J by 2 bases, with 9 bases between the two germline ends. There are 13 residues in the CDR3. CDR3 sequence (DNA): TGTGCCAGCAGCCCCGACAGGAACTATGGCTACACCTTC. Its protein product is CASSPDRNYGYTF. The whole variable domain, filled in from reference TRBV7-2 and TRBJ1-2, reads GAGVSQSPSNKVTEKGKDVELRCDPISGHTALYWYRQSLGQGLEFLIYFQGNSAPDKSGLPSDRFSAERTGGSVSTLTIQRTQQEDSAVYLCASSPDRNYGYTFGSGTRLTVV.

V gene TRBV6-5 combines with J gene TRBJ1-5, with D possibly matching TRBD1 (5 bases). There are 14 residues in the CDR3. Germline loops: CDR1 MNHEY, CDR2 SVGAGI. V was pared by 6 bases and J by 3 bases, with 12 bases between. CDR3 DNA sequence: TGTGCCAGCAGCCAAGGGGATCCCAATCAGCCCCAGCATTTT. Protein sequence: CASSQGDPNQPQHF.

The genes are TRBV19 and TRBJ2-1; 9 nucleotides agree with TRBD1. CDR3 length: 15 residues. Losses at the gene ends were 4 bases for V and 7 bases for J; bases not matched to a gene: 8. Per germline, CDR1 LNHDA and CDR2 SQIVND (reference sequence). The CDR3 loop is CASSKTGTGRNEQFF. The CDR3 DNA reads TGTGCCAGTAGTAAAACCGGGACAGGGAGAAATGAGCAGTTCTTC.

The chain combines TRBV5-1 with TRBJ2-7, with 12 bases fitting TRBD2. Germline V CDR1 and CDR2: SGHRS, YFSETQ. Trimming at V came to 4 bases and at J to 2 bases, leaving 10 bases not matched to a gene. The CDR3 extends over 17 amino acids. CDR3: CASSRQASGGVPYEQYF. CDR3 bases: TGCGCCAGCAGCCGACAGGCTAGCGGGGGGGTCCCCTACGAGCAGTACTTC.

This clone was counted between two and nine times. The rearrangement links TRBV2 to TRBJ1-6; D uncertain. The CDR3 loop spans 11 amino acids. The V end was cut by 4 bases, the J end by 8 bases, with 3 bases between. Germline lookup yields CDR1 SNHLY and CDR2 FYNNEI. CDR3: CASSADSPLHF. DNA of the CDR3: TGTGCCAGCAGTGCGGATTCACCCCTCCACTTT. Based on the CDR3 plus reference TRBV2 and TRBJ1-6, the full variable domain is EPEVTQTPSHQVTQMGQEVILRCVPISNHLYFYWYRQILGQKVEFLVSFYNNEISEKSEIFDDQFSVERPDGSNFTLKIRSTKLEDSAMYFCASSADSPLHFGNGTRLTVT.

There are a few counts of this clone. The rearrangement uses TRBV6-2 or TRBV6-3 and TRBJ2-3, with D tentatively TRBD2 (5 bases). V dropped 6 bases and J dropped 2 bases, with 18 bases sitting between them. The CDR3 has 16 amino acids. Germline assignment: CDR1 MNHEY and CDR2 SVGEGT. The CDR3 sequence is CASSPGFYGVTDTQYF. The CDR3 DNA reads as TGTGCCAGCAGCCCGGGTTTCTACGGGGTCACAGATACGCAGTATTTT.

As DNA, the CDR3 is TGTGCCAGCACCACGTCAGGGTGGCAGAATTCACCCCTCCACTTT. This translates into CASTTSGWQNSPLHF. V and J are TRBV6-5 and TRBJ1-6, with a tentative D call TRBD1 (5 bases). Trimming took off 7 bases at V and 7 bases at J, with 17 bases between the two ends. CDR3 size: 15 residues. Germline V gives CDR1 MNHEY, CDR2 SVGAGI.

J is TRBJ1-2 and V is TRBV7-9; D might be TRBD1 (6 bases). In germline, CDR1 is SEHNR, CDR2 FQNEAQ (reference sequence). This CDR3 spans 13 amino acids. V lost 5 bases to trimming and J lost 5 bases, with 12 bases between them. The CDR3 sequence: CASSQDSLYGYTF. In DNA, the CDR3 is TGTGCCAGCAGCCAGGACAGCCTATATGGCTACACCTTC.

This chain uses TRBV2 with TRBJ2-7, with TRBD1 identical over 7 bases. Germline-derived CDR1 and CDR2 are SNHLY and FYNNEI. V lost 10 bases to trimming and J lost 6 bases; unmatched junction nucleotides: 3. The length of the CDR3 is 10 residues. DNA of the CDR3: TGTGCCACCGGGACAGTCGAGCAGTACTTC. It codes for CATGTVEQYF.

The CDR3 region has the DNA TGTGCCGGCTCGGAAGGAGGGGGGGTGAACATTCAGTACTTC. Residues: CAGSEGGGVNIQYF. This rearrangement joins TRBV5-4 to TRBJ2-4, with D possibly matching TRBD2 (7 bases). The CDR3 is 14 amino acids. Germline-derived CDR1 and CDR2 are SGHNT and YYREEE (reference sequence). Trimming took 10 bases from V and 7 from J, leaving 21 bases between them.

V usage is TRBV5-1 and J usage is TRBJ1-2; tentative D call: TRBD1 (5 bases). The CDR3 sequence is 15 residues long. V was cut by 0 bases and J by 5 bases, with 14 bases left in between. CDR1 SGHRS and CDR2 YFSETQ come from the germline V gene. CDR3 protein: CASSLAVAGQYGYTF. In nucleotides, the CDR3 is TGCGCCAGCAGCTTGGCTGTTGCAGGACAATATGGCTACACCTTC.

The V call is TRBV6-1, the J call TRBJ1-5, with a tentative D call TRBD1 (6 bases). Germline values: CDR1 MNHNS, CDR2 SASEGT. The V gene lost 1 base and the J gene lost 3 bases, with 10 bases spanning the gap. The CDR3 length is 15 residues. DNA for the CDR3: TGTGCCAGCAGTGAAGTGGACAGCTTCAATCAGCCCCAGCATTTT. This codes for CASSEVDSFNQPQHF.

The chain has TRBV19 and TRBJ1-5; TRBD1 is a possible D gene (6 bases). Germline V gene lookup returns CDR1 LNHDA and CDR2 SQIVND (reference sequence). The CDR3 sequence is 17 residues long. V was trimmed by 8 bases and J by 0 bases, leaving 20 bases between them. The CDR3 here is CASQALGQFYSNQPQHF. In DNA, the CDR3 is TGTGCCAGTCAGGCCCTTGGACAGTTCTATAGCAATCAGCCCCAGCATTTT. The full variable domain, its missing parts supplied by reference TRBV19 and TRBJ1-5, is DGGITQSPKYLFRKEGQNVTLSCEQNLNHDAMYWYRQDPGQGLRLIYYSQIVNDFQKGDIAEGYSVSREKKESFPLTVTSAQKNPTAFYLCASQALGQFYSNQPQHFGDGTRLSIL.